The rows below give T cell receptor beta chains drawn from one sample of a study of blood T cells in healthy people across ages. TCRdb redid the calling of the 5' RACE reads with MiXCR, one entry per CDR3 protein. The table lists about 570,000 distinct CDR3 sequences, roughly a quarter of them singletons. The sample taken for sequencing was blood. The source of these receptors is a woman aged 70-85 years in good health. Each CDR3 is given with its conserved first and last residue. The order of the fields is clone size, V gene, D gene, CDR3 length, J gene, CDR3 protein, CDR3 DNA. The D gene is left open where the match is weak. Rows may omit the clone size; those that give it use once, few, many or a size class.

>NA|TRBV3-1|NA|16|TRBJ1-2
CASSPRPQVLNYGYTF
TGTGCCAGCAGCCCCCGACCTCAGGTATTAAACTATGGCTACACCTTC
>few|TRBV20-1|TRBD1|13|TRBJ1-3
CSAKGTAGNTIYF
TGCAGTGCTAAAGGGACAGCTGGAAACACCATATATTTT
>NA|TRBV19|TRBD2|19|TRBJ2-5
CASSIHLRVSGGAQETQYF
TGTGCCAGTAGTATCCATCTACGGGTTAGCGGGGGTGCTCAAGAGACCCAGTACTTC
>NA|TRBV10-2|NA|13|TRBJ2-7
CTSDGGLGYGQYF
TGCACCAGCGACGGGGGTTTGGGATACGGGCAGTACTTC
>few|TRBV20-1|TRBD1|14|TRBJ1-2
CSAARTGDNYGYTF
TGCAGTGCTGCCCGGACAGGAGATAACTATGGCTACACCTTC
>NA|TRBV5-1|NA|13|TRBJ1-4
CASSPGTTEKLFF
TGCGCCAGCAGCCCTGGGACAACTGAAAAACTGTTTTTT
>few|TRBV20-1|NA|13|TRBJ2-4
CSARNPAGNIQYF
TGCAGTGCTAGGAACCCGGCGGGGAACATTCAGTACTTC
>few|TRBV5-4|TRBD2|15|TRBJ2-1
CASSLALAGENEQFF
TGTGCCAGCAGCTTGGCTCTAGCGGGGGAAAATGAGCAGTTCTTC
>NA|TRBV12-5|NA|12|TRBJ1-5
CASGLGNQPQHF
TGTGCTAGTGGTTTGGGCAATCAGCCCCAGCATTTT
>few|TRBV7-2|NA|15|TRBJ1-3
CASSRNQVSGNTIYF
TGTGCCAGCAGTCGGAACCAAGTATCTGGAAACACCATATATTTT
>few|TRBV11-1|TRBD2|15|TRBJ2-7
CASSHTGTSGGEQYF
TGTGCCAGCAGCCATACCGGGACTAGCGGGGGGGAGCAGTACTTC
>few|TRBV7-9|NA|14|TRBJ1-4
CASSGQSNNEKLFF
TGTGCCAGCAGTGGACAGTCAAATAATGAAAAACTGTTTTTT
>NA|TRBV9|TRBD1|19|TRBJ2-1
CASSGRGHRTGGLSNEQFF
TGTGCCAGCAGCGGCCGGGGACATCGGACAGGGGGCTTGAGCAATGAGCAGTTCTTC
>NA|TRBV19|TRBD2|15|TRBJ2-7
CASSGLAGPKYEQYF
TGTGCCAGTAGTGGACTAGCGGGTCCGAAGTACGAGCAGTACTTC
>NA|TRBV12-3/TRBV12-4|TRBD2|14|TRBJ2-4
CASTPWEGKNIQYF
TGTGCCAGCACCCCCTGGGAGGGGAAAAACATTCAGTACTTC
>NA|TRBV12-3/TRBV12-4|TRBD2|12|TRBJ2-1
CASSPSGGQQFF
TGTGCCAGCAGTCCTAGCGGGGGGCAGCAGTTCTTC
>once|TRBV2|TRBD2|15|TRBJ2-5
CASSKRGGRQETQYF
TGTGCCAGCAGTAAGCGGGGGGGTCGGCAAGAGACCCAGTACTTC
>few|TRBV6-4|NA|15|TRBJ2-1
CASRRSVSWGFEQFF
TGTGCCAGCAGGCGGTCGGTTAGCTGGGGGTTCGAGCAGTTCTTC
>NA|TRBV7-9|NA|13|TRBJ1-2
CASSPIQVLGYTF
TGTGCCAGCAGCCCGATCCAGGTGCTGGGCTACACCTTC
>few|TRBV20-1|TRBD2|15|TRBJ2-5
CSASDGLAGAKTQYF
TGCAGTGCTAGCGACGGACTAGCGGGGGCCAAGACCCAGTACTTC
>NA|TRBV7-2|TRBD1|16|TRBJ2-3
CASSSKATGAGDTQYF
TGTGCCAGCAGCTCGAAAGCGACAGGGGCGGGAGATACGCAGTATTTT
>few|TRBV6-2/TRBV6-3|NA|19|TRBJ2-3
CASSYPTRGGRGSTDTQYF
TGTGCCAGCAGTTACCCTACACGAGGAGGGCGGGGCTCCACAGATACGCAGTATTTT
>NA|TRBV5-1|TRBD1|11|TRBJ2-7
CASSSGTEKYF
TGCGCCAGCAGCTCAGGGACAGAGAAGTACTTC
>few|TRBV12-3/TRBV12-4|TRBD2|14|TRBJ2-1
CASSLRSGGNEQFF
TGTGCCAGCAGTTTACGTAGCGGGGGTAATGAGCAGTTCTTC
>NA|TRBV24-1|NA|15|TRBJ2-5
CATSDTRGHQETQYF
TGTGCCACCAGTGACACCAGGGGACACCAAGAGACCCAGTACTTC
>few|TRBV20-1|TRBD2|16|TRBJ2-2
CSARQAGQGGTGELFF
TGCAGTGCTCGTCAAGCGGGGCAGGGAGGCACCGGGGAGCTGTTTTTT
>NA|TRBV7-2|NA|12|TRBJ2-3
CASSLETHTQYF
TGTGCCAGCAGCTTAGAGACCCACACGCAGTATTTT
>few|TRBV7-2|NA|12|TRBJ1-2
CASSSYSYGYTF
TGTGCCAGCAGCTCCTACAGCTATGGCTACACCTTC
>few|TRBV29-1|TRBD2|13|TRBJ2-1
CSVESGGENEQFF
TGCAGCGTTGAAAGCGGGGGGGAGAATGAGCAGTTCTTC
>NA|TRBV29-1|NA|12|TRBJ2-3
CSVERGGDTQYF
TGCAGCGTTGAGAGGGGAGGAGATACGCAGTATTTT
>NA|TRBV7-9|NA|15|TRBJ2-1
CASSSRLESNNEQFF
TGTGCCAGCAGCTCCCGATTGGAGAGCAACAATGAGCAGTTCTTC
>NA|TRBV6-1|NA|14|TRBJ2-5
CASSATRFGETQYF
TGTGCCAGCAGTGCAACCAGGTTTGGCGAGACCCAGTACTTC
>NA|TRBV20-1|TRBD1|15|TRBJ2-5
CSARTSLTGSETQYF
TGCAGTGCTAGAACCTCCCTGACAGGGTCGGAGACCCAGTACTTC
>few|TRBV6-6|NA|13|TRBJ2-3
CASIASGTDTQYF
TGTGCCAGCATCGCTTCCGGCACAGATACGCAGTATTTT
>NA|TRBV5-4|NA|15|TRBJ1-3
CASSLDTLSGNTIYF
TGTGCCAGCAGCTTAGACACCCTCTCTGGAAACACCATATATTTT
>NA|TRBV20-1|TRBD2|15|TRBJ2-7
CSASGTSGKKYEQYF
TGCAGTGCTTCCGGGACTAGCGGGAAGAAGTACGAGCAGTACTTC
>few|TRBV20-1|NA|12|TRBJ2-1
CSASHNPPDQFF
TGCAGTGCTAGTCATAATCCCCCTGATCAGTTCTTC
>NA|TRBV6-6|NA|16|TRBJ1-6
CDSSYKRGGLDSPLHF
TGTGACAGCAGTTACAAACGAGGGGGGTTGGATTCACCCCTCCACTTT
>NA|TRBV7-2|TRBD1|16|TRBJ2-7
CASSLNGQGVYYEQYF
TGTGCCAGCAGCCTTAACGGACAGGGGGTATACTACGAGCAGTACTTC
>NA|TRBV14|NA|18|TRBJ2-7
CASSQTSRWAGDPYEQYF
TGTGCCAGCAGCCAAACCTCCAGGTGGGCAGGGGACCCCTACGAGCAGTACTTC
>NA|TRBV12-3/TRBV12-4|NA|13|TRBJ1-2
CASSPSANYGYTF
TGTGCCAGCAGCCCGTCAGCTAACTATGGCTACACCTTC
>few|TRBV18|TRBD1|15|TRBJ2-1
CASSPYRGNGNEQFF
TGTGCCAGCTCACCCTACAGGGGTAATGGCAATGAGCAGTTCTTC
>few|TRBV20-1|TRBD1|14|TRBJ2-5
CSAREGTGKETQYF
TGCAGTGCTAGAGAGGGGACAGGGAAAGAGACCCAGTACTTC
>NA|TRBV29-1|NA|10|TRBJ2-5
CSFLQETQYF
TGCAGCTTCCTTCAAGAGACCCAGTACTTC
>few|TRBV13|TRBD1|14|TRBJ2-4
CASSQRQGEFIQYF
TGTGCCAGCAGCCAACGACAGGGGGAATTCATTCAGTACTTC
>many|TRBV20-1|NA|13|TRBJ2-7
CSASRGSPNEQYF
TGCAGTGCTAGTAGGGGGAGCCCTAACGAGCAGTACTTC
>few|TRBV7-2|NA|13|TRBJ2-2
CASSLWRAGELFF
TGTGCCAGCAGCTTGTGGAGGGCCGGGGAGCTGTTTTTT